This note documents a single T cell receptor beta chain sequence. What it binds is not known. This table comes from immunoSEQ multiplex PCR, and its TCRdb copy is limited to in-frame clones, with some not included. The profile shows about 40,000 clones, around 90% of them singletons. The data stem from a study of tissue T cells after allogeneic stem cell transplantation. Turning to the study itself: Recipient PBMCs from before transplant existed for a handful of GVHD patients.

Study observations and caveats: TCR repertoires tracked anatomic similarity, regardless of disease or transplant status. Blood and spleen captured only part of the tissue TCR repertoire.

The sequence was collected from a woman aged 35 to 69 who later had graft-versus-host disease after an allogeneic stem cell transplant. The sample in question was blood, obtained before transplantation.

The CDR3 region has the DNA TGTGCCAGCAGCTTAGTAGACTTAGGCGGCACTGAAGCTTTCTTT. It yields the protein CASSLVDLGGTEAFF. The chain joins TRBV7-2 to TRBJ1-1; no firm D call. V lost 1 base to trimming and J lost 4 bases, with 13 bases between them. In germline, CDR1 is SGHTA, CDR2 FQGNSA. This CDR3 has 15 amino acids.